These 30 T cell receptor beta chains share one sample of origin, sequenced in a study of cytomegalovirus exposure and HLA in healthy donors. Researchers ran the PCR with 60 Vbeta and 13 Jbeta primers. Produced via immunoSEQ multiplex PCR; TCRdb's table is partial and in-frame only. This table holds 150,000 to 200,000 clones, 68% found once. Sequences were obtained from PBMCs. All receptors come from a man in his forties or fifties in good health and CMV-seronegative.

The chain is built from TRBV7-9 and TRBJ2-2, with 7 bases identical to TRBD1. V lost 5 bases to trimming and J lost 0 bases; unmatched junction nucleotides: 6. CDR1 and CDR2 (germline): SEHNR, FQNEAQ (reference sequence). CDR3 length equals 16 residues. CDR3 protein: CASSRYGTANTGELFF. The CDR3 DNA sequence: TGTGCCAGCAGCCGATACGGGACAGCGAACACCGGGGAGCTGTTTTTT. The full variable domain, with the rest looked up from reference TRBV7-9 and TRBJ2-2, is DTGVSQNPRHKITKRGQNVTFRCDPISEHNRLYWYRQTLGQGPEFLTYFQNEAQLEKSRLLSDRFSAERPKGSFSTLEIQRTEQGDSAMYLCASSRYGTANTGELFFGEGSRLTVL.

This clone occurred once. The genes are TRBV5-4 and TRBJ1-5; D unresolved. CDR3 length: 12 residues. The V and J ends lost 2 bases and 5 bases respectively, with 5 bases between them. CDR1 and CDR2 from the germline V gene are SGHNT and YYREEE (reference sequence). The CDR3 coding sequence is TGTGCCAGCAGCTTCCAGGATCAGCCCCAGCATTTT. This translates into CASSFQDQPQHF. Combining the CDR3 with reference TRBV5-4 and TRBJ1-5 gives the whole variable domain ETGVTQSPTHLIKTRGQQVTLRCSSQSGHNTVSWYQQALGQGPQFIFQYYREEENGRGNFPPRFSGLQFPNYSSELNVNALELDDSALYLCASSFQDQPQHFGDGTRLSIL.

The chain employs TRBV19 and TRBJ2-2; 8 positions agree with TRBD2. The V gene end was trimmed by 7 bases and the J gene end by 8 bases; junction bases not matched to a gene: 12. The germline V gene encodes CDR1 LNHDA and CDR2 SQIVND (reference sequence). The CDR3 has 15 amino acids. The DNA for the CDR3 is TGTGCCAGTAAGGAGCGGGGGAGGCGGATGGGGGAGCTGTTTTTT. Encoded protein: CASKERGRRMGELFF.

CDR3 in DNA: TGTGCCAGTATAGGCAGGTTCCGCGAAATGAACACTGAAGCTTTCTTT. Protein sequence: CASIGRFREMNTEAFF. The chain is built from TRBV19 and TRBJ1-1; D is uncertain. Between the trimmed V and J ends, which lost 7 bases and 0 bases, there was a span of 18 bases. Germline CDR1 reads LNHDA; CDR2 reads SQIVND (reference sequence). The CDR3 runs to 16 residues. Full variable domain (rest looked up from reference TRBV19 and TRBJ1-1): DGGITQSPKYLFRKEGQNVTLSCEQNLNHDAMYWYRQDPGQGLRLIYYSQIVNDFQKGDIAEGYSVSREKKESFPLTVTSAQKNPTAFYLCASIGRFREMNTEAFFGQGTRLTVV.

The chain links TRBV7-2 to TRBJ2-3, with 12 bases aligning to TRBD2. Germline CDR1 reads SGHTA; CDR2 reads FQGNSA. The CDR3 is made up of 18 amino acids. The V and J ends lost 1 base and 0 bases, in that order; junction bases with no gene match: 5. DNA of the CDR3: TGTGCCAGCAGCTTAGGACTAGCGGGGGCCCGTAGCACAGATACGCAGTATTTT. Protein: CASSLGLAGARSTDTQYF.

V and J are TRBV10-1 and TRBJ2-7; D unclear. V dropped 0 bases and J dropped 2 bases, with 11 bases sitting between them. The CDR3 has 15 amino acids. Germline V gene data show CDR1 as WNHNN and CDR2 as SYGVQD (reference sequence). CDR3 nucleotides: TGCGCCAGCAGTGAGTCACCAGTCATCCCCTACGAGCAGTACTTC. Translation: CASSESPVIPYEQYF.

This clone has only a few counts. The rearrangement uses TRBV4-3 and TRBJ1-2; D not resolved. This CDR3 region has 13 residues. Trimming left V 4 bases short and J 7 bases short, with 13 bases between. The germline V gene has CDR1 LGHNA and CDR2 YSLEER. The CDR3: CASSPQTGFGYTF. The CDR3 region has the DNA TGCGCCAGCAGCCCTCAAACCGGGTTTGGCTACACCTTC.

The gene calls are TRBV18 and TRBJ2-7, with 10 nucleotides matching TRBD2. Germline values: CDR1 KGHSH, CDR2 LQKENI. The CDR3 runs 15 residues. Trimming removed 5 bases from V and 2 bases from J; junction bases left unmatched: 6. The CDR3 protein is CASSTTSGSTYEQYF. The CDR3 DNA sequence: TGTGCCAGCTCAACGACTAGCGGGTCGACCTACGAGCAGTACTTC.

This sequence joins TRBV9 and TRBJ1-2; TRBD1 might be the D (6 bases). Germline lookup yields CDR1 SGDLS and CDR2 YYNGEE. The CDR3 consists of 14 residues. V lost 3 bases and J 2 bases, leaving 11 bases between the germline ends. CDR3 amino acids: CASSAQQGNYGYTF. DNA of the CDR3: TGTGCCAGCAGCGCCCAGCAGGGGAACTATGGCTACACCTTC.

This clone was seen once. CDR3 region: CASSASGGAGTDTQYF. Written as DNA, the CDR3 is TGTGCCAGCAGTGCTAGCGGGGGGGCCGGTACAGATACGCAGTATTTT. The V call is TRBV5-6, the J call TRBJ2-3; the match to TRBD2 covers 12 bases. Germline lookup yields CDR1 SGHDT and CDR2 YYEEEE. The CDR3 extends over 16 amino acids. The J segment lost 3 bases and the V segment lost 5 bases, leaving 7 bases of the junction unmatched.

The V gene is TRBV6-5, the J gene TRBJ1-2, with D hard to call. The CDR3 is 11 residues long. Trimming cost V 6 bases and J 8 bases, with 10 bases left between them. The V gene's germline CDR1 is MNHEY and CDR2 SVGAGI. CDR3 DNA: TGTGCCAGCAGAATGGGAGGCGGCTACACCTTC. Translated: CASRMGGGYTF.

This chain links TRBV9 with TRBJ2-7, with a weak D call TRBD1 (5 bases). This CDR3 has 15 residues. The V and J ends lost 1 base and 3 bases respectively, with 14 bases between them. Per germline, CDR1 SGDLS and CDR2 YYNGEE. CDR3 nucleotide sequence: TGTGCCAGCAGCGTAATGTCGGACATCGGCTACGAGCAGTACTTC. It yields the protein CASSVMSDIGYEQYF.

V and J are TRBV6-4 and TRBJ1-2; D possibly corresponds to TRBD1 (5 bases). The CDR3 is 14 residues long. Germline values: CDR1 MRHNA, CDR2 SNTAGT. Between the trimmed V and J ends, which lost 2 bases and 5 bases, there was a span of 12 bases. The CDR3 sequence: CASSDDSGGYGYTF. The DNA of the CDR3 is TGTGCCAGCAGTGACGACTCTGGGGGGTATGGCTACACCTTC.

This clone was observed a few times. V is TRBV6-5 and J is TRBJ1-1; D is undetermined. Per germline, CDR1 MNHEY and CDR2 SVGAGI. V gave up 0 bases and J gave up 0 bases, with 2 bases separating them. This CDR3 is 13 amino acids long. CDR3 in DNA: TGTGCCAGCAGTTACTCCATGAACACTGAAGCTTTCTTT. It specifies CASSYSMNTEAFF.

This clone was counted only a few times. The chain links TRBV10-3 to TRBJ2-7; 7 bases map to TRBD1. Trimming at V came to 6 bases and at J to 3 bases, leaving 5 bases not matched to a gene. The CDR3 totals 13 residues. The germline gives CDR1 ENHRY, CDR2 SYGVKD. For the CDR3, the DNA is TGTGCCATCAGCCGGGACAGTTTCTACGAGCAGTACTTC. Translated, it gives CAISRDSFYEQYF.

The rearrangement links TRBV5-1 to TRBJ2-7; 9 bases align to TRBD1. Looked up from germline, CDR1 is SGHRS and CDR2 is YFSETQ. This CDR3 contains 14 residues. V was pared by 7 bases and J by 0 bases, with 5 bases of the junction left unmatched. CDR3 coding DNA: TGCGCCAGCGCGGGACAGGGAAGCTCCTACGAGCAGTACTTC. Translation: CASAGQGSSYEQYF.

The rearrangement joins TRBV6-1 to TRBJ2-1, with D maybe TRBD1 (6 bases). The CDR3 extends over 14 amino acids. V was trimmed by 7 bases and J by 0 bases, leaving 10 bases between them. CDR1 is MNHNS and CDR2 is SASEGT in the germline V gene. Written as DNA, the CDR3 is TGTGCCAGCACGTCGGACAGCTCCTACAATGAGCAGTTCTTC. Translated: CASTSDSSYNEQFF.

V gene TRBV19 combines with J gene TRBJ1-5; weak D call: TRBD1 (5 bases). The CDR3 runs 15 residues. The V gene's germline CDR1 is LNHDA and CDR2 SQIVND (reference sequence). Trimming removed 6 bases from V and 0 bases from J, with 12 bases in between. The CDR3 is CASSSGHYSNQPQHF. CDR3 sequence (DNA): TGTGCCAGTAGCTCCGGACATTATAGCAATCAGCCCCAGCATTTT.

This clone appeared once. J is TRBJ1-1 and V is TRBV2; D possibly corresponds to TRBD1 (6 bases). The V gene lost 9 bases and the J gene lost 1 base, with 9 bases spanning the gap. The CDR3 has 12 amino acids. Germline-derived CDR1 and CDR2 are SNHLY and FYNNEI. CDR3 region: CASKTGNTEAFF. The CDR3 DNA reads as TGTGCCAGTAAGACAGGGAACACTGAAGCTTTCTTT. The full variable domain, completed using reference TRBV2 and TRBJ1-1, is EPEVTQTPSHQVTQMGQEVILRCVPISNHLYFYWYRQILGQKVEFLVSFYNNEISEKSEIFDDQFSVERPDGSNFTLKIRSTKLEDSAMYFCASKTGNTEAFFGQGTRLTVV.

This chain links TRBV13 with TRBJ2-1, with 8 bases identical to TRBD1. Germline V CDR1 and CDR2: PRHDT, FYEKMQ (reference sequence). Trimming took 3 bases from V and 8 from J; bases not matched to a gene: 18. The CDR3 is 18 residues long. This chain's CDR3 is CASSFRTKTGGEWDEQFF. The CDR3 DNA follows: TGTGCCAGCAGCTTTAGGACCAAAACAGGGGGAGAATGGGATGAGCAGTTCTTC.

The genes are TRBV11-2 and TRBJ1-3; possibly TRBD1 for D (5 bases). V was cut by 5 bases and J by 2 bases, with 16 bases left in between. Germline V lookup: CDR1 SGHAT, CDR2 FQNNGV. This CDR3 has 16 amino acids. The CDR3: CASSHAPTVTGNTIYF. CDR3 in DNA: TGTGCCAGCAGCCATGCCCCGACAGTAACTGGAAACACCATATATTTT.

The chain recombines TRBV5-1 with TRBJ2-3, with 9 bases aligning to TRBD2. This CDR3 has 17 residues. Germline trimming cut 1 base from V and 0 bases from J; bases unmatched to any gene: 6. The V gene's germline CDR1 is SGHRS and CDR2 YFSETQ. The CDR3 loop is CASSLRAGGPSTDTQYF. The DNA for the CDR3 is TGCGCCAGCAGCTTGAGGGCGGGGGGGCCTAGCACAGATACGCAGTATTTT.

This chain uses TRBV28 with TRBJ1-3; 9 bases match TRBD1. Germline assignment: CDR1 MDHEN and CDR2 SYDVKM. V lost 6 bases and J lost 1; bases outside the gene matches: 4. The CDR3 sequence is 15 residues long. CDR3 bases: TGTGCCAGCAGACCCGGACAGGGGTCTGGAAACACCATATATTTT. This sequence encodes CASRPGQGSGNTIYF.

The V gene is TRBV5-4, the J gene TRBJ1-6; 7 bases are a match to TRBD1. The germline CDR1 and CDR2 sequences are SGHNT and YYREEE (reference sequence). This CDR3 has 16 amino acids. J lost 5 bases, V lost 5 bases, and 10 bases had no gene match. CDR3 loop: CASSTDRVGNNSPLHF. The CDR3 coding sequence is TGTGCCAGCAGTACAGACAGGGTAGGGAATAATTCACCCCTCCACTTT. Full variable domain (remainder filled in from reference TRBV5-4 and TRBJ1-6): ETGVTQSPTHLIKTRGQQVTLRCSSQSGHNTVSWYQQALGQGPQFIFQYYREEENGRGNFPPRFSGLQFPNYSSELNVNALELDDSALYLCASSTDRVGNNSPLHFGNGTRLTVT.

This clone was observed a single time. This chain connects TRBV27 to TRBJ2-1; D perhaps matches TRBD2 (6 bases). From germline, CDR1 is MNHEY and CDR2 SMNVEV (reference sequence). Trimming removed 2 bases at V and 3 bases at J, with 11 bases between. The CDR3 consists of 15 residues. The CDR3 coding sequence is TGTGCCAGCAGTTTAGGAGGGCCCTACTACAATGAGCAGTTCTTC. Its translation is CASSLGGPYYNEQFF.

This chain connects TRBV5-1 to TRBJ2-5; TRBD1 aligns across 10 bases. Unmatched junction bases numbered 9, after V lost 7 bases and J lost 3 bases. CDR1 SGHRS and CDR2 YFSETQ come from the germline V gene. The CDR3 contains 15 residues. DNA for the CDR3: TGCGCCAGCGGGGGGACAGGGGTATCGGAAGAGACCCAGTACTTC. It yields the protein CASGGTGVSEETQYF.

The chain has TRBV10-3 and TRBJ1-4; D is unresolved. The CDR3 extends over 13 amino acids. Germline CDR1 reads ENHRY; CDR2 reads SYGVKD. V shed 3 bases and J shed 7 bases, with 9 bases lying between them. The CDR3 here is CAISDGEGEKLFF. The CDR3 region has the DNA TGTGCCATCAGTGACGGGGAGGGTGAAAAACTGTTTTTT.

Details on this clone: The junction and the germline gene differ at one end; a read error may be behind it. The chain combines TRBV6-1 with TRBJ1-5; no firm D call. The CDR3 loop spans 14 amino acids. CDR1 and CDR2 from the germline V gene are MNHNS and SASEGT. CDR3 in amino acids: CASTGEVSNQPPHF. CDR3 nucleotides: TGTGCCAGCACTGGAGAAGTGAGCAATCAGCCCCCGCATTTT.

The chain is built from TRBV19 and TRBJ2-7; D unresolved. Germline-derived CDR1 and CDR2 are LNHDA and SQIVND (reference sequence). The CDR3 loop spans 11 amino acids. V was trimmed by 3 bases and J by 6 bases, leaving 6 bases between them. The CDR3 spells CASSINREQYF. The CDR3, as DNA: TGTGCCAGTAGTATTAATCGCGAGCAGTACTTC.

V is TRBV28 and J is TRBJ1-2; TRBD1 might be the D (6 bases). CDR1 is MDHEN and CDR2 is SYDVKM in the germline V gene. The length of the CDR3 is 17 residues. V gave up 6 bases and J gave up 4 bases, with 24 bases separating them. This CDR3 reads CASSHGTPILFGYGYTF. The CDR3 region has the DNA TGTGCCAGCAGCCATGGGACACCGATCCTCTTTGGCTATGGCTACACCTTC.